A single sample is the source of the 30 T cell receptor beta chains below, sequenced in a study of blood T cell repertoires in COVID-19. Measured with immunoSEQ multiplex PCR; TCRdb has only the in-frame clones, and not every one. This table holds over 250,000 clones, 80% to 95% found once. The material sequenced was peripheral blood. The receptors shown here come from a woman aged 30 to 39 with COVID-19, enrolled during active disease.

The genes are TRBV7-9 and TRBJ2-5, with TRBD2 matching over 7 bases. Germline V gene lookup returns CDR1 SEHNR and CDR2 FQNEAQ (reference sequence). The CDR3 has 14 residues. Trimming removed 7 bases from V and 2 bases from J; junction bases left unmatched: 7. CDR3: CASTPGEGQETQYF. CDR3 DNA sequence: TGTGCCAGCACCCCTGGGGAGGGGCAAGAGACCCAGTACTTC.

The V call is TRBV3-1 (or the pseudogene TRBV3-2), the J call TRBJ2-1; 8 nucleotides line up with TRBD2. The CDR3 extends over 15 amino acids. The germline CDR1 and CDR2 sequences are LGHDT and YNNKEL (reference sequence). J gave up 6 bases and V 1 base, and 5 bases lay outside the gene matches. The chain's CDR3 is CASSQAGGTGNEQFF. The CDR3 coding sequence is TGTGCCAGCAGCCAAGCGGGAGGGACGGGCAATGAGCAGTTCTTC.

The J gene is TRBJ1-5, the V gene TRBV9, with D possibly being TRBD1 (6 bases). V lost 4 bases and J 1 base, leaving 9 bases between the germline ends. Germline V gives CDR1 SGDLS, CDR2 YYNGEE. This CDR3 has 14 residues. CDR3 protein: CASSSGVSNQPQHF. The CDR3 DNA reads TGTGCCAGCAGCTCAGGGGTGAGCAATCAGCCCCAGCATTTT.

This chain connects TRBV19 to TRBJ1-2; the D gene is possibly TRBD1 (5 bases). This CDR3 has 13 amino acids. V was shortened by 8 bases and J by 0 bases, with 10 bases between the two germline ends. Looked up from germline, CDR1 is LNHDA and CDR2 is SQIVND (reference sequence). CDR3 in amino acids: CASSRGTNYGYTF. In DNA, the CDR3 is TGTGCCAGTTCTAGGGGTACTAACTATGGCTACACCTTC.

The CDR3 DNA reads as TGTGCCAGCAGCCCGCGGGACAGGGGCACAGATACGCAGTATTTT. It translates to CASSPRDRGTDTQYF. V usage is TRBV7-3 and J usage is TRBJ2-3, with 9 bases identical to TRBD1. The CDR3 is 15 residues long. CDR1 and CDR2 from the germline V gene are SGHTA and FQGTGA. V lost 5 bases, J lost 1 base, and 4 bases stayed unmatched.

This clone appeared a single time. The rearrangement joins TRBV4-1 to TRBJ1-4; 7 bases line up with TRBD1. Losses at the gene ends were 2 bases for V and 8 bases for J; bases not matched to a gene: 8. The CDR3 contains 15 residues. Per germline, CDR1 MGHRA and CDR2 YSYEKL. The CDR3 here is CASSQSTDREEKLFF. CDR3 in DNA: TGCGCCAGCAGCCAATCAACCGACAGGGAGGAAAAACTGTTTTTT.

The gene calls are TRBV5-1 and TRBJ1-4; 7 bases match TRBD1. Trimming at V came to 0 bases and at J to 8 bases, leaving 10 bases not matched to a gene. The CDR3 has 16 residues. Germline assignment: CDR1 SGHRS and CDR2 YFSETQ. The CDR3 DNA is TGCGCCAGCAGCTTGGTAGGGGACAGTGGCCGGGAAAAACTGTTTTTT. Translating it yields CASSLVGDSGREKLFF.

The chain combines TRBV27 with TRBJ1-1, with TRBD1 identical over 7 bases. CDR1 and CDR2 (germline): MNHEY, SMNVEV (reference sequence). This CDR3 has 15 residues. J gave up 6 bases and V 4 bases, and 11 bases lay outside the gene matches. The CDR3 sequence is CASSSNRGFSAEAFF. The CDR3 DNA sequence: TGTGCCAGCAGTTCAAACAGGGGATTTAGCGCTGAAGCTTTCTTT.

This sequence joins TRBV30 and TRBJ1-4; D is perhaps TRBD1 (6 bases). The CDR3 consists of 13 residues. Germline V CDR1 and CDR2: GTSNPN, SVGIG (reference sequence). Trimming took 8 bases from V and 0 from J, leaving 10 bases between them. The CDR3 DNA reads TGTGCCGGAACAGGGACAACTAATGAAAAACTGTTTTTT. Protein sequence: CAGTGTTNEKLFF.

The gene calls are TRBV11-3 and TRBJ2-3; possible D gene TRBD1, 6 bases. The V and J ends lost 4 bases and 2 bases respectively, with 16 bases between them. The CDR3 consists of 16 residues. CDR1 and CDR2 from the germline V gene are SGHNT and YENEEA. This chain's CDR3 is CASSSGTKPDTDTQYF. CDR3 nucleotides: TGTGCCAGCAGCTCCGGGACAAAGCCAGACACAGATACGCAGTATTTT.

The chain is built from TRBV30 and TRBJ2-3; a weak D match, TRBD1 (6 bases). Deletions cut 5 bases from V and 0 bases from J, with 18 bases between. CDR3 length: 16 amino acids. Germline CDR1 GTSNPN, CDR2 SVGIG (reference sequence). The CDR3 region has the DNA TGTGCCTGGCTTTCTAAAGGGGGTCCTAGCACAGATACGCAGTATTTT. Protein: CAWLSKGGPSTDTQYF.

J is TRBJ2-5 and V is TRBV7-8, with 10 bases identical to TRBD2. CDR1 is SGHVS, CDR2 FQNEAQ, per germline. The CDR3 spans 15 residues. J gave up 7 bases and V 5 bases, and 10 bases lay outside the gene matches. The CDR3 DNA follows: TGTGCCAGCAGCAATCCGAGCGGGAGGGAAGGGACCCAGTACTTC. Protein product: CASSNPSGREGTQYF.

The CDR3 DNA is TGTGCCAGCTCACCACATTCGCAGGGAGGGGACACTGAAGCTTTCTTT. Encoded protein: CASSPHSQGGDTEAFF. J is TRBJ1-1 and V is TRBV18, with D tentatively TRBD1 (5 bases). The CDR3 is 16 residues long. Germline assignment: CDR1 KGHSH and CDR2 LQKENI. V was pared by 1 base and J by 3 bases, with 15 bases between.

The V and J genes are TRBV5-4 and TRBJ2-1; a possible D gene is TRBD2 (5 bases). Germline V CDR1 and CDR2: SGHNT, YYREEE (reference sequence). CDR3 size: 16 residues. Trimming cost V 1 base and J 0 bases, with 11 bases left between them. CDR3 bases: TGTGCCAGCAGCTTGAAGGTAGCGCACTCCTACAATGAGCAGTTCTTC. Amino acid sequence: CASSLKVAHSYNEQFF.

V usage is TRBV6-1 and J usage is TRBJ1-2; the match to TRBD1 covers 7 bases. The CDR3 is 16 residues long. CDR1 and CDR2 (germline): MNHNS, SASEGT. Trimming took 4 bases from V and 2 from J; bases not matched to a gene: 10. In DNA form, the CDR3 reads TGTGCCAGCAGTGTTCGGACAGGACAAACAAACTATGGCTACACCTTC. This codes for CASSVRTGQTNYGYTF.

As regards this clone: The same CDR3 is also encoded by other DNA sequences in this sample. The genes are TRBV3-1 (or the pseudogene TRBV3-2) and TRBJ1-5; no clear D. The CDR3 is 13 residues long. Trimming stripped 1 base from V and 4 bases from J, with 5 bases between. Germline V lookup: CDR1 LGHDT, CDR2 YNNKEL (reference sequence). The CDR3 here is CASSQGGNQPQHF. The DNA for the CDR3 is TGTGCCAGCAGCCAAGGAGGGAATCAGCCCCAGCATTTT.

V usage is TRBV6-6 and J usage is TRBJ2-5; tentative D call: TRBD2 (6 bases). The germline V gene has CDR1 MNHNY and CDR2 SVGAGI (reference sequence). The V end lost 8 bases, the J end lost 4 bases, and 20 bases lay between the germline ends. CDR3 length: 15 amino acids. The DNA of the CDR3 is TGTGCCAGCCGACTTGACGGGAGTTTGATAGAGACCCAGTACTTC. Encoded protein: CASRLDGSLIETQYF.

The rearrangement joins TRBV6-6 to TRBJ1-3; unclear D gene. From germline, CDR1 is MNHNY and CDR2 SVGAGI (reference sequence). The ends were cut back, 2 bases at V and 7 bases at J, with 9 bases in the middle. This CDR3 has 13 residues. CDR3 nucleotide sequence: TGTGCCAGCAGTTACAGGGCGGGGAACACCATATATTTT. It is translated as CASSYRAGNTIYF.

The CDR3 DNA reads TGTGCCTGGAGGGTCCCGGCCGGGGAGCTGTTTTTT. This translates into CAWRVPAGELFF. V and J are TRBV30 and TRBJ2-2; the D is unclear. Germline loops: CDR1 GTSNPN, CDR2 SVGIG (reference sequence). Trimming stripped 3 bases from V and 6 bases from J, with 8 bases between. This CDR3 has 12 residues.

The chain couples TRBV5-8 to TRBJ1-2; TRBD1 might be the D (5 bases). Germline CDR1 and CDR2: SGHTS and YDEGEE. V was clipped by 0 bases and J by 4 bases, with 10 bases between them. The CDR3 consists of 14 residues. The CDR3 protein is CASSLGGATYGYTF. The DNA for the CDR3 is TGTGCCAGCAGCTTGGGTGGGGCCACCTATGGCTACACCTTC.

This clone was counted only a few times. The CDR3: CASSFLVQAGELFF. The CDR3 region has the DNA TGTGCCAGCAGTTTCTTAGTCCAAGCCGGGGAGCTGTTTTTT. The rearrangement uses TRBV28 and TRBJ2-2, with D unresolved. The CDR3 totals 14 residues. V dropped 3 bases and J dropped 6 bases, with 11 bases sitting between them. Germline CDR1 is MDHEN and CDR2 is SYDVKM.

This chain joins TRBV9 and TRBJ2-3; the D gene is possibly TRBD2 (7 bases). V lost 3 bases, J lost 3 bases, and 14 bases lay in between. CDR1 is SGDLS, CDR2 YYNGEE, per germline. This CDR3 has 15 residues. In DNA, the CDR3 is TGTGCCAGCAGCGCCCTCAGGGGAGGGACAGATACGCAGTATTTT. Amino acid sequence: CASSALRGGTDTQYF.

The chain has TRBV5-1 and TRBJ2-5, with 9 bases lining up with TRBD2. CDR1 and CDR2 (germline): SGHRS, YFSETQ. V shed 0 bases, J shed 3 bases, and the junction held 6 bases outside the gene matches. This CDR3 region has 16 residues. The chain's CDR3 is CASSLVVAGAEETQYF. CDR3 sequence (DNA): TGCGCCAGCAGCTTGGTAGTAGCGGGAGCTGAAGAGACCCAGTACTTC.

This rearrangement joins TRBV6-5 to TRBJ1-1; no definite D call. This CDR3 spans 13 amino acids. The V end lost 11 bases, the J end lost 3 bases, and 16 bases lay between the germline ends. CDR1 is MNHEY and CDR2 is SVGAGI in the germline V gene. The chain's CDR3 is CAFRRGRDTEAFF. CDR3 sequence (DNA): TGTGCCTTCAGACGGGGAAGGGACACTGAAGCTTTCTTT.

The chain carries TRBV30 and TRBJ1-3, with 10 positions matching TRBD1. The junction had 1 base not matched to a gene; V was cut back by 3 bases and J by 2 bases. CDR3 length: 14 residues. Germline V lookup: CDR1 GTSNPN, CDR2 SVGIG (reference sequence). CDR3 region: CAWRGTGAGNTIYF. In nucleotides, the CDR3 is TGTGCCTGGAGGGGGACAGGGGCTGGAAACACCATATATTTT.

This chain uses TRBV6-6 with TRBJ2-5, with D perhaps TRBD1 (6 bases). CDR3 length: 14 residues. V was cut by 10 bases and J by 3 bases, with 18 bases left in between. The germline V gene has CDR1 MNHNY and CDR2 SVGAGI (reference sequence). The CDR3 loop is CATLDRLAKETQYF. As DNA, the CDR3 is TGTGCCACCCTCGACAGGCTCGCTAAAGAGACCCAGTACTTC.

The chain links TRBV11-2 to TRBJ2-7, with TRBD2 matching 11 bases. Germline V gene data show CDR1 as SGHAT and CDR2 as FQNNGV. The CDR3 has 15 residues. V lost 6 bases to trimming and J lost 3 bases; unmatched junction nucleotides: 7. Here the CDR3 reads CASRLGTSGFYEQYF. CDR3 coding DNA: TGTGCCAGCAGGCTAGGGACTAGCGGTTTCTACGAGCAGTACTTC.

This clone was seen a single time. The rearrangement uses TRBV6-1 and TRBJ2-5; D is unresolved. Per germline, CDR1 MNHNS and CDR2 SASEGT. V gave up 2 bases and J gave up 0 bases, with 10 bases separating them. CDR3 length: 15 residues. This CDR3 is CASSESSRYQETQYF. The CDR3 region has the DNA TGTGCCAGCAGTGAAAGTTCACGGTACCAAGAGACCCAGTACTTC.

CDR3 sequence: CASSENGGGTLNEQFF. CDR3 coding DNA: TGTGCCAGCAGTGAAAATGGCGGGGGTACCCTTAATGAGCAGTTCTTC. This rearrangement joins TRBV2 to TRBJ2-1; 7 nucleotides line up with TRBD2. V shed 2 bases, J shed 7 bases, and the junction held 11 bases outside the gene matches. The CDR3 is 16 residues long. Germline loops: CDR1 SNHLY, CDR2 FYNNEI.

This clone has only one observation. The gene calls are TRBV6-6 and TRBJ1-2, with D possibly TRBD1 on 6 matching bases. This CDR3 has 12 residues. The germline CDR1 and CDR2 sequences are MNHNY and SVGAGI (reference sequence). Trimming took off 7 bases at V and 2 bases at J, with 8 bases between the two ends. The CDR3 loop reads CASTQGNYGYTF. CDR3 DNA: TGTGCCAGCACCCAGGGGAACTATGGCTACACCTTC.